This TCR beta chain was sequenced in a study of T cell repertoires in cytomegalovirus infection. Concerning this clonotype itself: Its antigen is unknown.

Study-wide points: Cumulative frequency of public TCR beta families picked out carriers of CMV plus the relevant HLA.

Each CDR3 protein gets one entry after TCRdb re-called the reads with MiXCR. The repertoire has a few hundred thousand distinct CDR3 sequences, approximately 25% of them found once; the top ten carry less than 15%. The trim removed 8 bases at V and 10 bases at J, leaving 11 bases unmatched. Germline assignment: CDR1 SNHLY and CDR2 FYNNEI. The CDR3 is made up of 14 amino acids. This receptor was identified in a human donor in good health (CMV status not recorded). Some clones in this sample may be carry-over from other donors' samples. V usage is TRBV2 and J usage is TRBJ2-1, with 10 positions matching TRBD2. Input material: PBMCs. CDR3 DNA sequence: TGTGCCAGCCAACCGGGACTAGCGTGGGGAGAGCAGTTCTTC. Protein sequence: CASQPGLAWGEQFF.